The entry that follows covers one T cell receptor (beta chain) sequence. Its target is not known. The entry originates in a study of T-cell reconstitution after alpha-beta-depleted transplantation in children. Notes on the study in general: In patients about two months after transplant, alpha-beta T cells reportedly arose from several hundred expanded graft clones. Newly produced T cells mostly provided counts and TCRbeta diversity after one year, as hyperexpanded clones declined. Surviving recipient cells, namely T cells and thymic progenitors, were the source of high day-60 TCRbeta diversity in some patients.

Unique molecular identifiers were incorporated when the TCRbeta library was constructed. One entry per CDR3 protein, called by TCRdb with MiXCR from the PCR reads. The table records roughly 670,000 distinct CDR3 sequences, around 14% of them present only once. This TCR was sampled from a girl between 2 and 10 years old with congenital amegakaryocytic thrombocytopenia, due to receive a stem cell transplant. Here the sequenced sample was PBMCs, taken before TCRalphabeta/CD19-depleted stem cell transplant.

Here the CDR3 reads CATRPGSGMTYNEQFF. The CDR3 DNA reads as TGTGCCACCCGGCCGGGTAGCGGGATGACCTACAATGAGCAGTTCTTC. J is TRBJ2-1 and V is TRBV10-3; 8 positions match TRBD2. The CDR3 extends over 16 amino acids. Germline V gives CDR1 ENHRY, CDR2 SYGVKD. Trimming removed 10 bases from V and 2 bases from J; junction bases left unmatched: 13.